A single sample gave rise to the 18 T cell receptor beta chains below, sequenced in a study of response to subunit inactivated influenza vaccine. Using its own MiXCR run on the RT-PCR reads, TCRdb lists one record per CDR3 protein. The data contain approximately 500,000 distinct CDR3 sequences, 14% of them singletons. Sequences were derived from PBMCs from blood, sampled about 13 days after vaccination. These receptors all come from a man aged 45-65 years who received an inactivated influenza vaccine.

This clonotype came up a few times. The chain links TRBV21-1 to TRBJ2-5; the table gives TRBD1 as D, unverified against the DNA. TRBV21-1 is a known pseudogene. This CDR3 contains 16 residues. This CDR3 reads CASSTAPGQVQETQYF. In DNA, the CDR3 is TGTGCCAGCAGCACCGCACCGGGACAAGTCCAAGAGACCCAGTACTTC.

This clonotype was counted only a few times. The V and J genes are TRBV12-3 or TRBV12-4 and TRBJ2-3; D may match TRBD1 or TRBD2 (7 bases each). V was shortened by 6 bases and J by 8 bases, with 27 bases between the two germline ends. There are 17 residues in the CDR3. CDR3 in DNA: TGTGCCAGCAGCCCCCGCTCTAACAGGGGACCGGGAGGTACGCAGTATTTT. Translated: CASSPRSNRGPGGTQYF.

This clonotype was observed many times. The V and J genes are TRBV14 and TRBJ2-3; D uncertain. V gave up 1 base and J gave up 2 bases, with 16 bases separating them. Per the germline V gene, CDR1 is SGHDN and CDR2 is FVKESK. There are 17 residues in the CDR3. The CDR3 is CASSQVGLQVPTDTQYF. The CDR3 region has the DNA TGTGCCAGCAGCCAAGTTGGCCTTCAAGTCCCCACAGATACGCAGTATTTT.

This clonotype was seen a few times. The chain joins TRBV5-5 to TRBJ2-3, with D possibly matching TRBD1 (6 bases). With 2 bases removed from V and 3 bases from J, the gap between germline ends came to 16 bases. This CDR3 has 16 residues. Germline assignment: CDR1 SGHKS and CDR2 YYEKEE (reference sequence). CDR3 loop: CASSFVQGRGTDTQYF. For the CDR3, the DNA is TGTGCCAGCAGCTTCGTACAGGGAAGGGGTACAGATACGCAGTATTTT.

The chain combines TRBV12-5 with TRBJ2-5, with 12 nucleotides matching TRBD2. Germline CDR1 is LGHNT and CDR2 is FRNRAP. Germline trimming cut 1 base from V and 1 base from J; bases unmatched to any gene: 7. The CDR3 totals 18 residues. The CDR3 region is CASGLAPLTSGGQETQYF. CDR3 DNA sequence: TGTGCTAGTGGTTTGGCACCCCTGACTAGCGGGGGCCAAGAGACCCAGTACTTC.

The table lists this clonotype with a count of one. The chain employs TRBV5-1 and TRBJ2-3, with D perhaps being TRBD1 or TRBD2 (5 bases each). V dropped 2 bases and J dropped 2 bases, with 12 bases sitting between them. Germline V gene lookup returns CDR1 SGHRS and CDR2 YFSETQ. The length of the CDR3 is 15 residues. The CDR3 DNA is TGCGCCAGCAGCTTTGGGGGAGTACTCACAGATACGCAGTATTTT. It encodes CASSFGGVLTDTQYF.

Ten or more counts support this clonotype. One end of the junction varies from germline; a read error may be responsible. This chain's CDR3 is CASSLGLAGYNEQFF. The CDR3 DNA follows: TGTGCCAGCAGTTTAGGGCTAGCGGGGTACAATGAGCAGTTCTTC. The chain is built from TRBV11-2 and TRBJ2-1; 9 nucleotides agree with TRBD2. CDR3 size: 15 residues. From germline, CDR1 is SGHAT and CDR2 FQNNGV.

This rearrangement joins TRBV6-1 to TRBJ2-1; 9 bases match TRBD2. From germline, CDR1 is MNHNS and CDR2 SASEGT. The CDR3 has 19 residues. V lost 2 bases to trimming and J lost 8 bases; unmatched junction nucleotides: 19. The chain's CDR3 is CASSEWLAGFKSFQDEQFF. The DNA of the CDR3 is TGTGCCAGCAGTGAATGGCTAGCGGGATTTAAATCATTTCAGGATGAGCAGTTCTTC.

This clonotype has more than one count but fewer than ten. This chain joins TRBV11-1 and TRBJ2-7, with D maybe TRBD1 (6 bases). This CDR3 region has 16 residues. From germline, CDR1 is SGHAT and CDR2 FQDESV (reference sequence). V lost 4 bases and J lost 1, with 17 bases in between. The CDR3 region has the DNA TGTGCCAGCAGCTGTAACAGGGTTAAATTGTCCTACGAGCAGTACTTC. It codes for CASSCNRVKLSYEQYF.

V and J are TRBV19 and TRBJ2-2, with 7 bases aligning to TRBD1. V shed 5 bases, J shed 4 bases, and the junction held 7 bases outside the gene matches. The CDR3 runs 15 residues. Per the germline V gene, CDR1 is LNHDA and CDR2 is SQIVND (reference sequence). The CDR3 DNA follows: TGTGCCAGTAGTCCACGGGACAGACTCACCGGGGAGCTGTTTTTT. Its translation is CASSPRDRLTGELFF. The complete variable domain, with remaining parts taken from reference TRBV19 and TRBJ2-2, reads DGGITQSPKYLFRKEGQNVTLSCEQNLNHDAMYWYRQDPGQGLRLIYYSQIVNDFQKGDIAEGYSVSREKKESFPLTVTSAQKNPTAFYLCASSPRDRLTGELFFGEGSRLTVL.

The CDR3 protein is CSVTGNTEAFF. In DNA, the CDR3 is TGCAGCGTCACGGGAAACACTGAAGCTTTCTTT. V is TRBV29-1 and J is TRBJ1-1; D call uncertain. The CDR3 has 11 amino acids. V lost 6 bases to trimming and J lost 2 bases, with 7 bases between them. The germline gives CDR1 SQVTM, CDR2 ANQGSEA.

The chain couples TRBV20-1 to TRBJ2-1; 12 nucleotides align to TRBD2. Per the germline V gene, CDR1 is DFQATT and CDR2 is SNEGSKA (reference sequence). Germline trimming cut 3 bases from V and 4 bases from J; bases unmatched to any gene: 22. This CDR3 comprises 21 residues. CDR3 sequence reads: CSASTTVDGLAGGTKYNEQFF. CDR3 DNA sequence: TGCAGTGCTAGTACAACAGTGGACGGTCTAGCGGGAGGGACAAAGTACAATGAGCAGTTCTTC.

Ten or more counts support this clonotype. V gene TRBV5-1 combines with J gene TRBJ1-6; D is ambiguous. Trimming left V 0 bases short and J 7 bases short, with 8 bases between. This CDR3 is built from 14 residues. The germline gives CDR1 SGHRS, CDR2 YFSETQ. The CDR3 region is CASSLDGRNSPLHF. The CDR3 region has the DNA TGCGCCAGCAGCTTGGACGGCAGAAATTCACCCCTCCACTTT.

J is TRBJ2-4 and V is TRBV11-1; a weak D match, TRBD2 (5 bases). Trimming pared 5 bases from V and 9 bases from J, leaving 17 bases between. Germline V gene lookup returns CDR1 SGHAT and CDR2 FQDESV (reference sequence). This CDR3 spans 14 amino acids. In DNA, the CDR3 is TGTGCCAGCAGCCCGCAGAGAGGGCAGCCCATTCAGTACTTC. It is translated as CASSPQRGQPIQYF.

V usage is TRBV7-2 and J usage is TRBJ2-7, with D perhaps matching TRBD1 (7 bases). Per germline, CDR1 SGHTA and CDR2 FQGNSA. This CDR3 comprises 16 residues. With 5 bases removed from V and 5 bases from J, the gap between germline ends came to 22 bases. CDR3: CASSLAFRGAVDEQYF. The CDR3 DNA sequence: TGTGCCAGCAGCCTTGCGTTCAGGGGGGCAGTTGACGAGCAGTACTTC.

This clonotype was seen a few times. The chain joins TRBV6-2 or TRBV6-3 to TRBJ2-7, with a weak D call TRBD1 (5 bases). Trimming took off 6 bases at V and 3 bases at J, with 15 bases between the two ends. The CDR3 extends over 14 amino acids. Per germline, CDR1 MNHEY and CDR2 SVGEGT. CDR3 protein: CASRLPSTGYEQYF. In DNA, the CDR3 is TGTGCCAGCAGACTCCCTTCAACAGGCTACGAGCAGTACTTC.

This clonotype was seen repeatedly, ten times or more. The chain uses TRBV6-2 or TRBV6-3 and TRBJ2-3; TRBD1 or TRBD2 may be the D gene (5 bases each). Trimming took off 5 bases at V and 5 bases at J, with 14 bases between the two ends. The V gene's germline CDR1 is MNHEY and CDR2 SVGEGT. The CDR3 is made up of 14 amino acids. Here the CDR3 DNA reads TGTGCCAGCAGTCACCGGGACGGTAGAGATACGCAGTATTTT. It is translated as CASSHRDGRDTQYF.

CDR3: CASSQLAGEYNEQFF. DNA for the CDR3: TGTGCCAGCAGCCAACTAGCGGGGGAATACAATGAGCAGTTCTTC. The chain carries TRBV11-2 and TRBJ2-1; the match to TRBD2 covers 11 bases. Germline CDR1 reads SGHAT; CDR2 reads FQNNGV. The CDR3 covers 15 residues. Unmatched junction bases numbered 4, after V lost 5 bases and J lost 4 bases.